This entry lists 6 T cell receptor beta chains sequenced from one sample in a study of cytomegalovirus exposure and HLA in healthy donors. Primers included in the PCR were 60 Vbeta and 13 Jbeta primers. The table came from immunoSEQ multiplex PCR; TCRdb's copy has only in-frame clones and leaves some out. The repertoire consists of some 110,000 clones, with 65% to 75% occurring once and the leading ten covering less than 5%. Sequencing was performed on PBMCs. The receptors stem from a woman in her fifties or sixties in good health and CMV-seropositive.

The rearrangement links TRBV19 to TRBJ2-7, with a tentative D call TRBD1 (6 bases). The V and J ends lost 4 bases and 4 bases respectively, with 17 bases between them. This CDR3 contains 15 residues. The germline V gene has CDR1 LNHDA and CDR2 SQIVND (reference sequence). CDR3 in amino acids: CASSTPYGTSYEQYF. DNA of the CDR3: TGTGCCAGTAGTACTCCTTACGGGACATCTTACGAGCAGTACTTC.

The chain has TRBV5-1 and TRBJ2-7; 7 nucleotides line up with TRBD2. The V and J ends lost 1 base and 3 bases, in that order; junction bases with no gene match: 4. CDR3 size: 14 residues. CDR1 SGHRS and CDR2 YFSETQ come from the germline V gene. The CDR3 region is CASSLWEGLYEQYF. CDR3 sequence (DNA): TGCGCCAGCAGCTTGTGGGAGGGCCTCTACGAGCAGTACTTC. Using reference TRBV5-1 and TRBJ2-7 for the parts outside the CDR3, the full variable domain is KAGVTQTPRYLIKTRGQQVTLSCSPISGHRSVSWYQQTPGQGLQFLFEYFSETQRNKGNFPGRFSGRQFSNSRSEMNVSTLELGDSALYLCASSLWEGLYEQYFGPGTRLTVT.

The chain has TRBV2 and TRBJ2-7; TRBD1 matches at 8 bases. J gave up 6 bases and V 6 bases, and 13 bases lay outside the gene matches. The CDR3 has 15 residues. Germline lookup yields CDR1 SNHLY and CDR2 FYNNEI. The CDR3 DNA reads TGTGCCAGCAGGAGCACTCTGGGACAGGTCGTCGAGCAGTACTTC. Translated: CASRSTLGQVVEQYF.

The chain uses TRBV10-2 and TRBJ1-6; possibly TRBD1 for D (6 bases). Germline V gene data show CDR1 as WSHSY and CDR2 as SAAADI. The CDR3 consists of 14 residues. V was pared by 8 bases and J by 0 bases, with 8 bases between. DNA of the CDR3: TGCGCCAGCGGCAGGGGCTCCTATAATTCACCCCTCCACTTT. This encodes CASGRGSYNSPLHF.

The chain joins TRBV9 to TRBJ2-1; 13 bases fit TRBD2. This CDR3 has 17 amino acids. Germline CDR1 SGDLS, CDR2 YYNGEE. The junction had 3 bases not matched to a gene; V was cut back by 3 bases and J by 0 bases. The CDR3 is CASSGTSGGDSYNEQFF. The CDR3 DNA reads as TGTGCCAGCAGCGGGACTAGCGGGGGTGACTCCTACAATGAGCAGTTCTTC.

The chain combines TRBV18 with TRBJ1-4; D is possibly TRBD1 (5 bases). This CDR3 region has 15 residues. Trimming stripped 0 bases from V and 7 bases from J, with 12 bases between. Germline CDR1 reads KGHSH; CDR2 reads LQKENI. CDR3 in amino acids: CASSPPAGYGEKLFF. As DNA, the CDR3 is TGTGCCAGCTCACCACCGGCAGGGTATGGTGAAAAACTGTTTTTT.